A selection of T cell receptor beta chains follows, all from one sample in a study of beta chain features in type 1 diabetes. Only in-frame clones appear in the TCRdb table, and some are missing; sequencing was by immunoSEQ multiplex PCR. The sample lists about 180,000 clones, 6.5% to 8.5% occurring once. What was sequenced was central memory CD4+ T cells from blood. All receptors derive from a man between 18 and 35 years old with type 1 diabetes. Each CDR3 is given with its conserved first and last residue. D genes are given only for firm matches. Where a row states a size, it is once, few, many or the class of an expanded clone; other rows omit it.

length	size	V	J	D	CDR3	DNA
15	few	TRBV15	TRBJ2-7	TRBD2	CATSRGGGGRGEQYF	TGTGCCACCAGCAGAGGTGGCGGGGGACGGGGCGAGCAGTACTTC
13	few	TRBV28	TRBJ2-5	TRBD1	CASSDRGRETQYF	TGTGCCAGCAGTGACAGGGGGCGGGAGACCCAGTACTTC
14	many	TRBV4-3	TRBJ1-1	-	CASSLRVENTEAFF	TGCGCCAGCAGCCTCCGGGTGGAGAACACTGAAGCTTTCTTT
13	few	TRBV19	TRBJ2-1	-	CASSIGAYNEQFF	TGTGCCAGTAGTATAGGCGCTTACAATGAGCAGTTCTTC
14	few	TRBV7-2	TRBJ2-4	-	CASSAGRGQNIQYF	TGTGCCAGCAGCGCGGGCCGGGGTCAAAACATTCAGTACTTC
16	few	TRBV28	TRBJ2-1	TRBD2	CASSPPGSGGVFEQFF	TGTGCCAGCAGTCCCCCTGGTAGCGGGGGGGTCTTTGAGCAGTTCTTC
13	few	TRBV2	TRBJ1-2	TRBD1	CASREDRADLYTF	TGTGCCAGCAGAGAGGACAGGGCAGACTTGTACACCTTC
12	-	TRBV28	TRBJ1-5	TRBD1	CASSRGAEPQHF	TGTGCCAGCAGCAGGGGGGCTGAGCCCCAGCATTTT
12	-	TRBV29-1	TRBJ2-7	-	CSVEGGWREQYF	TGCAGCGTTGAAGGGGGCTGGCGCGAGCAGTACTTC
15	-	TRBV5-1	TRBJ2-2	TRBD1	CASSLGQGNTGELFF	TGCGCCAGCAGCCTGGGACAGGGGAACACCGGGGAGCTGTTTTTT
15	many	TRBV4-2	TRBJ1-2	-	CASSHSSRVNYGYTF	TGTGCCAGCAGCCACTCCTCTAGAGTGAACTATGGCTACACCTTC
14	-	TRBV5-1	TRBJ2-7	TRBD1	CASSFGQGGYEQYF	TGCGCCAGCAGCTTCGGACAGGGTGGGTACGAGCAGTACTTC
15	-	TRBV10-3	TRBJ2-7	TRBD2	CAISEGLAGGYEQYF	TGTGCCATCAGTGAAGGACTAGCGGGAGGTTACGAGCAGTACTTC
13	-	TRBV7-6	TRBJ2-7	-	CASRAAGPGEQYF	TGTGCCAGCAGAGCGGCGGGGCCGGGAGAGCAGTACTTC
12	-	TRBV15	TRBJ1-1	-	CATSVRDTEAFF	TGTGCCACCAGCGTCCGGGACACTGAAGCTTTCTTT
17	-	TRBV15	TRBJ1-3	-	CATSRASARFAGNTIYF	TGTGCCACCAGCAGAGCATCGGCGCGGTTCGCTGGAAACACCATATATTTT
15	many	TRBV5-6	TRBJ1-2	-	CASSPPGGSGYGYTF	TGTGCCAGCAGCCCGCCGGGGGGGTCGGGCTATGGCTACACCTTC
14	-	TRBV28	TRBJ1-1	-	CASSDSSKRPEAFF	TGTGCCAGCAGTGACTCTTCGAAGAGGCCAGAAGCTTTCTTT
19	-	TRBV2	TRBJ1-5	TRBD1	CASKPTGTGGVDSNQPQHF	TGTGCCAGCAAACCCACCGGGACAGGGGGCGTCGATAGCAATCAGCCCCAGCATTTT
15	once	TRBV27	TRBJ2-7	TRBD1	CASSFGGQGLLEQYF	TGTGCCAGCAGTTTTGGCGGACAGGGGCTCCTCGAGCAGTACTTC
14	-	TRBV6-5	TRBJ2-3	-	CASRSGTTVDTQYF	TGTGCCAGCAGATCCGGGACAACGGTGGATACGCAGTATTTT
16	few	TRBV6-5	TRBJ1-3	-	CASSYSMRQARNTIYF	TGTGCCAGCAGTTACTCGATGCGCCAGGCACGGAACACCATATATTTT
15	few	TRBV5-4	TRBJ2-1	TRBD2	CASSPSGSSYNEQFF	TGTGCCAGCTCCCCGAGCGGGAGCTCCTACAATGAGCAGTTCTTC